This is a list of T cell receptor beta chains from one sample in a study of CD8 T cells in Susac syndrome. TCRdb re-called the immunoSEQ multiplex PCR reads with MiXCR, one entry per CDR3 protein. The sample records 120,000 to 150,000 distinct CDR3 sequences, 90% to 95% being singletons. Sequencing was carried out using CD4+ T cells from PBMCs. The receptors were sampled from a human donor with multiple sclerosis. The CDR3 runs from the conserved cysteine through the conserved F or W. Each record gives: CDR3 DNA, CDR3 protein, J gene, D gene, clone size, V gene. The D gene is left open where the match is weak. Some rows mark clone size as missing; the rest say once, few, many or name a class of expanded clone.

TGTGCCAGCAGCTTGCTACAGGGAGCCAACAATGAGCAGTTCTTC,CASSLLQGANNEQFF,TRBJ2-1,-,-,TRBV5-6
TGCAGCGTTCTTTCATCGGGAGGCTACACCTTC,CSVLSSGGYTF,TRBJ1-2,-,once,TRBV29-1
TGCGCCAGCAGCCAAGCTGGGCTAGCGGGAGCAAGCTACAATGAGCAGTTCTTC,CASSQAGLAGASYNEQFF,TRBJ2-1,TRBD2,-,TRBV4-1
TGCAGTGCTCATACAGGGGGCCCCATCTTATACGAGCAGTACTTC,CSAHTGGPILYEQYF,TRBJ2-7,TRBD1,-,TRBV20-1
TGTGCCAGCACCCTGACACGAGACCATTCACCCCTCCACTTT,CASTLTRDHSPLHF,TRBJ1-6,-,-,TRBV3-1
TGCAGCGTTGAAGGGCTAGCGGGTGGGGGGGATACGCAGTATTTT,CSVEGLAGGGDTQYF,TRBJ2-3,TRBD2,-,TRBV29-1
TGTGCCTGCGGACGGGGGGGCACCTACGAGCAGTACTTC,CACGRGGTYEQYF,TRBJ2-7,TRBD2,-,TRBV6-5
TGTGCCAGCAGCGCTACTGGACAGCCGTACAATGAGCAGTTCTTC,CASSATGQPYNEQFF,TRBJ2-1,-,-,TRBV9
TGTGCCAGCGCGAGACCGGGACAACGCTATGGCTACACCTTC,CASARPGQRYGYTF,TRBJ1-2,-,once,TRBV27
TGCAGCTCCCGGTTGGGGGACGAGCAGTACTTC,CSSRLGDEQYF,TRBJ2-7,-,-,TRBV29-1
TGTGCCAGCAGCCGAGGAGGGGGCCCGGGTTCTTGGGGAGAGCAGTACTTC,CASSRGGGPGSWGEQYF,TRBJ2-7,-,-,TRBV3-1
TGTGCCAGCAGCGAGGACAGGGTCACAGATACGCAGTATTTT,CASSEDRVTDTQYF,TRBJ2-3,TRBD1,-,TRBV7-9
TGTGCCAGCTCACCCGATACGACCACCGGGGAGCTGTTTTTT,CASSPDTTTGELFF,TRBJ2-2,-,-,TRBV18
TGCAGTGCTCCTAAACGGGGGCTAGCTATTAATACGCAGTATTTT,CSAPKRGLAINTQYF,TRBJ2-3,-,once,TRBV20-1
TGTGCCAGCAGCTTAACCACTAGCGGCTCTGGGGCCAACGTCCTGACTTTC,CASSLTTSGSGANVLTF,TRBJ2-6,TRBD2,-,TRBV7-3
TGCAGCGTGTGGGACAGGGCGTCGGGGGGCTACACCTTC,CSVWDRASGGYTF,TRBJ1-2,TRBD1,-,TRBV29-1
TGTGCCAGCTCGTCAGAAATCACGGGCTCTGGGAACACCATATATTTT,CASSSEITGSGNTIYF,TRBJ1-3,-,-,TRBV18